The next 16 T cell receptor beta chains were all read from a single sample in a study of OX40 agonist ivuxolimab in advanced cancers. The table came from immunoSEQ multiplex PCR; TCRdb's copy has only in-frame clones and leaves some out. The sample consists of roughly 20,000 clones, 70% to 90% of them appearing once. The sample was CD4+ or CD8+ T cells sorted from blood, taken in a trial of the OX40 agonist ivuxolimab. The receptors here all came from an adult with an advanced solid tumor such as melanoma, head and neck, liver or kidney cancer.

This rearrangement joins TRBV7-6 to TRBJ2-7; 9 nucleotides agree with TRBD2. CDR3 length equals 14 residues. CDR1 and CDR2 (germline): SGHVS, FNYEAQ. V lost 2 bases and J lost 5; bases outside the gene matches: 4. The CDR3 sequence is CASSLPSGNDEQYF. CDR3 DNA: TGTGCCAGCAGCTTACCTAGCGGGAACGACGAGCAGTACTTC.

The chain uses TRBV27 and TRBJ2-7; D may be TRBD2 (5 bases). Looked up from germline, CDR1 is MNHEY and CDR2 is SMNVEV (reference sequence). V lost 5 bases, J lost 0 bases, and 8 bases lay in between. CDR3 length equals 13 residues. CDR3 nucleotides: TGTGCCAGCAGTGTGGACTTCTCCTACGAGCAGTACTTC. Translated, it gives CASSVDFSYEQYF.

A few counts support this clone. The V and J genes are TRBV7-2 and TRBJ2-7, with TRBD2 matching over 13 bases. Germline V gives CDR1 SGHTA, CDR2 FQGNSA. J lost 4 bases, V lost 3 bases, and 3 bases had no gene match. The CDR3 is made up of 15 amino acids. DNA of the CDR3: TGTGCCAGCAGCTTCGGGACTAGCGGGACGTACGAGCAGTACTTC. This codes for CASSFGTSGTYEQYF.

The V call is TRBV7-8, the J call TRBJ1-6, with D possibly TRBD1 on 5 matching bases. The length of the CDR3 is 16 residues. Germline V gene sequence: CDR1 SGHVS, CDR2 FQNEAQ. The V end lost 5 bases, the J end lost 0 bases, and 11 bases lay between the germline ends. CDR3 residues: CASSPGASSYNSPLHF. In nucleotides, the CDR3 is TGTGCCAGCAGCCCCGGGGCGAGCTCCTATAATTCACCCCTCCACTTT.

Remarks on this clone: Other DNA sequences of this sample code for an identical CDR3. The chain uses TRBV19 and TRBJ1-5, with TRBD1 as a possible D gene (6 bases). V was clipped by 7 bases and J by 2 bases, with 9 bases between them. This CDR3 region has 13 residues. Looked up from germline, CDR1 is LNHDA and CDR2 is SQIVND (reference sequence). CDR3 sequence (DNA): TGTGCCAGTACCCCAGGGGGCAATCAGCCCCAGCATTTT. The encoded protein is CASTPGGNQPQHF.

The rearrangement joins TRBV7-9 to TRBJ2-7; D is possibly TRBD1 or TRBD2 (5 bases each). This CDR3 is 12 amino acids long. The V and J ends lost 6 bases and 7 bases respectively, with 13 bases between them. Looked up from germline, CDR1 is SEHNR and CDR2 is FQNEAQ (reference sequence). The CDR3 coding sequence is TGTGCCAGCAGAACGGGTGGGGGAGAGCAGTACTTC. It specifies CASRTGGGEQYF.

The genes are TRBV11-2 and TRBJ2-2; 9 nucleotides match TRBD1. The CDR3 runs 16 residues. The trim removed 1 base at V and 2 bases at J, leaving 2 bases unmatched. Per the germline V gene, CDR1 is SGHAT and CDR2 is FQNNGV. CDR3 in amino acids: CASSLGQGENTGELFF. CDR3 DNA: TGTGCCAGCAGCTTAGGACAGGGGGAAAACACCGGGGAGCTGTTTTTT. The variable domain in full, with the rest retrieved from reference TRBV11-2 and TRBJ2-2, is EAGVAQSPRYKIIEKRQSVAFWCNPISGHATLYWYQQILGQGPKLLIQFQNNGVVDDSQLPKDRFSAERLKGVDSTLKIQPAKLEDSAVYLCASSLGQGENTGELFFGEGSRLTVL.

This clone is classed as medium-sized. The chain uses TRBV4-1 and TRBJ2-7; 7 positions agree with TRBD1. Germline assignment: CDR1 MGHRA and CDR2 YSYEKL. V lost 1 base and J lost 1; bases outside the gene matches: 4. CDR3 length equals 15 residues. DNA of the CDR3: TGCGCCAGCAGCCAAGGCAGGGGGATTTCCTACGAGCAGTACTTC. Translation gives CASSQGRGISYEQYF.

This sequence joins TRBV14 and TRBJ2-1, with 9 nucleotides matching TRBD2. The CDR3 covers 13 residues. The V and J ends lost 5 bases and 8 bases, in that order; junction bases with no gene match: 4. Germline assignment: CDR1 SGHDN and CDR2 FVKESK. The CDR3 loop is CASSTRLADEQFF. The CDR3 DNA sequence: TGTGCCAGCAGCACTCGACTAGCGGATGAGCAGTTCTTC.

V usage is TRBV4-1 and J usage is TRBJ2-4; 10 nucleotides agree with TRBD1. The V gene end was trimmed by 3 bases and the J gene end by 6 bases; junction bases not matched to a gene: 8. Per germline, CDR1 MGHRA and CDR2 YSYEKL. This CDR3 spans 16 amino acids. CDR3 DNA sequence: TGCGCCAGCAGCCACCTGCCGGGACAGGGGCGAAACATTCAGTACTTC. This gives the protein CASSHLPGQGRNIQYF.

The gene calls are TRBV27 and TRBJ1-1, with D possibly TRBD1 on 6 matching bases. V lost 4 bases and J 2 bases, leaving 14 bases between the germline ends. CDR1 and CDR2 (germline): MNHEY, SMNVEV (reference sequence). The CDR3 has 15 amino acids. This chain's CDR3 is CASSWSGRGNTEAFF. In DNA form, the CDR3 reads TGTGCCAGCAGTTGGTCGGGCAGGGGAAACACTGAAGCTTTCTTT.

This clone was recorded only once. CDR3 in DNA: TGTGCCAGCAGCTTGGCCCCGGGACAGGGGGCCGTTGAGCAGTTCTTC. Protein sequence: CASSLAPGQGAVEQFF. V usage is TRBV7-6 and J usage is TRBJ2-1, with 12 positions matching TRBD1. The CDR3 has 16 amino acids. Germline V gene lookup returns CDR1 SGHVS and CDR2 FNYEAQ. V lost 3 bases, J lost 9 bases, and 9 bases stayed unmatched.

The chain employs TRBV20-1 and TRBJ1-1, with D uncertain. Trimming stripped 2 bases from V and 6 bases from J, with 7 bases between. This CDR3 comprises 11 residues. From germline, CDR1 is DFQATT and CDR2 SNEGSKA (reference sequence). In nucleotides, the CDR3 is TGCAGTGCTAGACCAGCGGCTGAAGCTTTCTTT. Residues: CSARPAAEAFF.

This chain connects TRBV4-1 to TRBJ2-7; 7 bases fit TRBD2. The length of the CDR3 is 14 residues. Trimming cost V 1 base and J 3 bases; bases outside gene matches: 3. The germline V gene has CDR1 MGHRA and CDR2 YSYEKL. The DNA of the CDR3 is TGCGCCAGCAGCCAAGGGGGGGGAAGCTACGAGCAGTACTTC. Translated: CASSQGGGSYEQYF.

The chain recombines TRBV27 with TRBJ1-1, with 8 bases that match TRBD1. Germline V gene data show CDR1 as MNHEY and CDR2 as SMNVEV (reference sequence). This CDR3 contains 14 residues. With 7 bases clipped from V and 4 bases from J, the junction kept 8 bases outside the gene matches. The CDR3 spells CASTQGARSTEAFF. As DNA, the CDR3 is TGTGCCAGCACTCAGGGGGCGCGGAGCACTGAAGCTTTCTTT.

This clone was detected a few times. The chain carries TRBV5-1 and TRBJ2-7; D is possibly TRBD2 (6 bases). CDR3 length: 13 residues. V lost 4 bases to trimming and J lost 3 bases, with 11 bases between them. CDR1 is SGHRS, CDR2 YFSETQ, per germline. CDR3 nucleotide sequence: TGCGCCAGCAGCGCGGGGACTTTCTACGAGCAGTACTTC. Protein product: CASSAGTFYEQYF.